This T cell receptor beta chain was captured by sequencing in a study of CD8 T cells in ankylosing spondylitis (dated by TCRdb to the late 2010s). For the wider study: The study profiled T cell receptor beta repertoires in healthy donors and ankylosing spondylitis patients to find disease-linked TCR variants. In total, the full study cohort was made up of approximately 99 healthy donors and more than 20 ankylosing spondylitis patients. Samples of peripheral blood were taken, and for ankylosing spondylitis patients, synovial fluid was collected as well. Beyond this particular receptor, the publication reports: Some TCR beta motif variants had previously been reported in synovial fluid and blood of reactive arthritis patients, which suggested common disease-initiation mechanisms. Blood from ankylosing spondylitis patients appeared to be characterized by a TCR beta motif composed of several highly homologous amino acid variants. The disease-linked clones had a CD8+ phenotype and were found at relatively low frequencies in peripheral blood. Significant enrichment of the disease-linked clones was reported in matched synovial fluid samples from ankylosing spondylitis patients.

Trimming leaves V shorter by 5 bases and J shorter by 16 bases, with the junction holding 8 bases beyond the gene matches. The germline V gene (reference sequence) yields DFQATT for CDR1 and SNEGSKA for CDR2. Measured from the cysteine to the phenylalanine, the CDR3 is 11 residues long. Only the CDR3 part of the read is kept: 33 bases, read in frame from the first base. Instrument on record: Illumina HiSeq 2500. Quantitative 5'-RACE with molecular barcodes was used to prepare TCR beta libraries. The original methods were these. A new computational method based on a probabilistic model of VDJ rearrangement was used to identify disease-linked TCR variants. TCRdb passed the public sequencing reads through fastp at Q25 and MiXCR, retaining productive beta sequences. Rows with one shared CDR3 protein collapse into an entry with the most common genes and DNA. The authors' filters were not applied to this entry. The sample has 150,000 or so distinct CDR3 sequences on record, around a tenth of them singletons. The ten largest clones take up around 16% of the sample.

Note on this clonotype: The clone's antigen remains unknown. Base qualities are not provided; no much larger clone lies one nucleotide away.

The chain joins TRBV20-1 to TRBJ2-1; TRBD2 matches 10 bases in the middle. The receptor was derived from a female donor with ankylosing spondylitis or in good health (not recorded which). The sample taken for sequencing was blood, either unsorted or a sorted T cell fraction (not recorded which). The sequenced DNA is TGCAGTGCTGCTACTAGCGGGATGGTTTTCTTC. Its translation reads: CSAATSGMVFF.